The sequence of this TCR beta chain was determined in a study of blood T cell repertoires in COVID-19. Study-wide background: Acute-phase and convalescent COVID-19 samples originated in the United States, Italy and Spain.

Here immunoSEQ multiplex PCR was the method, and the copy in TCRdb shows in-frame clones only, minus some. This repertoire shows about 49,000 clones, approximately 80% found once; its top ten account for around 2.7%. Looked up from germline, CDR1 is SGHVS and CDR2 is FNYEAQ. Trimming removed 6 bases at V and 5 bases at J, with 12 bases between. The CDR3 contains 13 residues. The rearrangement links TRBV7-6 to TRBJ2-3; D is uncertain. The sample was peripheral blood. The receptor was isolated from a woman in her sixties or seventies with acute or convalescent COVID-19. The CDR3 is CASRSPAIDTQYF. The CDR3 DNA sequence: TGTGCCAGCAGATCACCTGCGATAGATACGCAGTATTTT.